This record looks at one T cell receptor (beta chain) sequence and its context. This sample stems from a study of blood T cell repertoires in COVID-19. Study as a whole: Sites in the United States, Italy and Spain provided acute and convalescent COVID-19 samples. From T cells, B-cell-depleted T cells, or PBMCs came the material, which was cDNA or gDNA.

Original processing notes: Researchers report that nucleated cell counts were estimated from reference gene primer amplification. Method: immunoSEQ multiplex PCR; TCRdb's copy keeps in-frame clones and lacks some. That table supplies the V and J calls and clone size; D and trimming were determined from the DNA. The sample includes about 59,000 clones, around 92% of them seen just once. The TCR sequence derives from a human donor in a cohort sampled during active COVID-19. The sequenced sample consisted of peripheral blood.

The CDR3 loop is CASSFTTGASEAFF. In nucleotides, the CDR3 is TGTGCCAGCAGCTTCACGACAGGAGCGTCTGAAGCTTTCTTT. The rearrangement joins TRBV5-4 to TRBJ1-1, with D possibly being TRBD1 (6 bases). Germline CDR1 reads SGHNT; CDR2 reads YYREEE (reference sequence). The CDR3 extends over 14 amino acids. V was pared by 2 bases and J by 6 bases, with 14 bases between. Combining the CDR3 with reference TRBV5-4 and TRBJ1-1 gives the whole variable domain ETGVTQSPTHLIKTRGQQVTLRCSSQSGHNTVSWYQQALGQGPQFIFQYYREEENGRGNFPPRFSGLQFPNYSSELNVNALELDDSALYLCASSFTTGASEAFFGQGTRLTVV.